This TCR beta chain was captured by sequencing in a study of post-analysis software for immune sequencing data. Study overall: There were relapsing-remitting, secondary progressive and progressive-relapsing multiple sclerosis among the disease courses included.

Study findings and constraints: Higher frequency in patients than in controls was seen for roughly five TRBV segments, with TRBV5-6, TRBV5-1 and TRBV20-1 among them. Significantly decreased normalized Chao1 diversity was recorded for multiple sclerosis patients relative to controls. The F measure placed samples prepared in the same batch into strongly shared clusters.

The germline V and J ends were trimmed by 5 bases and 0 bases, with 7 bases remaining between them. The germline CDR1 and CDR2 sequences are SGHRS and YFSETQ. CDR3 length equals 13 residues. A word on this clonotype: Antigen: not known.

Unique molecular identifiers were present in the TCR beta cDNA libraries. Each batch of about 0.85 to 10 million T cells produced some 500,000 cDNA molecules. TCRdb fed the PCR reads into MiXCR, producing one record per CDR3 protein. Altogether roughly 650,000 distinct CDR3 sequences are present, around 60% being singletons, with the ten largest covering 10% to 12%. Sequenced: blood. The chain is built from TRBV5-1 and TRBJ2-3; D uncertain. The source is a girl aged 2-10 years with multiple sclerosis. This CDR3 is CASRGSSTDTQYF. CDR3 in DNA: TGCGCCAGCAGGGGCAGCAGCACAGATACGCAGTATTTT. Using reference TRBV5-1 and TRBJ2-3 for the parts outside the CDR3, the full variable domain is KAGVTQTPRYLIKTRGQQVTLSCSPISGHRSVSWYQQTPGQGLQFLFEYFSETQRNKGNFPGRFSGRQFSNSRSEMNVSTLELGDSALYLCASRGSSTDTQYFGPGTRLTVL.